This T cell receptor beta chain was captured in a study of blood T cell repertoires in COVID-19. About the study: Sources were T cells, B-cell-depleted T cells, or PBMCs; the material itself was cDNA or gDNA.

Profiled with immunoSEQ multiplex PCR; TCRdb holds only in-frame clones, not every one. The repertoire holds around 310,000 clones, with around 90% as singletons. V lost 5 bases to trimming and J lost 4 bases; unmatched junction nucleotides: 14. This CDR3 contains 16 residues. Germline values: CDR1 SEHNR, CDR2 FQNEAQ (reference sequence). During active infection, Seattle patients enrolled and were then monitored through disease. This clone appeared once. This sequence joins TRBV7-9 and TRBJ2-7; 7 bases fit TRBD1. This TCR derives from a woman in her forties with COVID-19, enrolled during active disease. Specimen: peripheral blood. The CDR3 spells CASSRWGTGARYEQYF. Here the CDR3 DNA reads TGTGCCAGCAGCCGCTGGGGTACAGGGGCTAGATACGAGCAGTACTTC.